This T cell receptor beta chain is drawn from a study of cytomegalovirus exposure and HLA in healthy donors (dated by TCRdb to 2017 to 2019). About the study as a whole: According to a later analysis, the 120 validation repertoires were produced on the same platform as the roughly 600 repertoires of the first cohort. High-throughput TCR immunosequencing, statistical association of individual TCRs with disease status, and machine learning were combined to predict cytomegalovirus infection status. The study was designed to test whether signatures of past pathogen exposure could be identified by cataloging public T cell receptors. In addition to the first cohort of 666 subjects, a separate validation cohort of 100 to 150 different subjects was used.

Receptors were amplified or captured by the immunoSEQ multiplex PCR assay. Regarding the original processing steps: A statistical classification framework was developed to diagnose cytomegalovirus status using the catalog of TCR beta chain sequences. TCRdb provides this immuneACCESS table in a form limited to in-frame rearrangements. Some clones are lacking; in checked studies, under half of them reflect an unresolved V gene, and why the rest are absent is not known. The DNA gave D and trimming, while V, J and clone size come from that table. The sample contains about 73,000 clones, about 95% of them found a single time. The top ten hold 3% to 3.5% of the sample. Overall study results and their limits: The validation cohort had no HLA typing available for a later analysis, so co-occurrence within that cohort was assessed over all 130 or so repertoires. In a later analysis, TCRs clustered in the first cohort were found to also tend to co-occur in the 120 or so validation repertoires, with 94% of cluster scores above 0. It was suggested by the authors that the approach could potentially be generalized to other disease states and immunological phenotypes. The study gave a list of about 150 TCR beta chains associated with cytomegalovirus. A few of the identified cytomegalovirus-associated TCR beta chains were confirmed in vitro to be specific for cytomegalovirus antigens. Most TCR sequences were observed very rarely across donors, whereas some public TCRs were present in many individuals. The classifier was reported to diagnose cytomegalovirus status with high specificity and sensitivity in both the original cohort and the validation cohort.

As to this clone: Its binding antigen is unknown. No base quality values were provided; no much bigger clone lies one nucleotide off.

Donors formed part of the validation cohort, which comprised some 120 subjects and was distinct from the first cohort of 550 to 850 subjects. CDR1 MNHEY and CDR2 SVGAGI were looked up in the germline V gene. The V end gives up 5 bases and the J end 10 bases, leaving 6 bases in the junction not matched to a gene. The CDR3 holds 13 amino acids from the cysteine to the phenylalanine. CDR3 DNA only is kept here, 39 bases in frame from base 1. The sequence derives from a man younger than 35 in good health and CMV-seronegative. The sequenced sample was PBMCs. The chain couples TRBV6-5 to TRBJ2-1, and TRBD1 aligns with 9 junction nucleotides. The DNA sequence is given as TGTGCCAGCAGTGTACAGGGGGCTGGGGAGCAGTTCTTC. The translation is CASSVQGAGEQFF.